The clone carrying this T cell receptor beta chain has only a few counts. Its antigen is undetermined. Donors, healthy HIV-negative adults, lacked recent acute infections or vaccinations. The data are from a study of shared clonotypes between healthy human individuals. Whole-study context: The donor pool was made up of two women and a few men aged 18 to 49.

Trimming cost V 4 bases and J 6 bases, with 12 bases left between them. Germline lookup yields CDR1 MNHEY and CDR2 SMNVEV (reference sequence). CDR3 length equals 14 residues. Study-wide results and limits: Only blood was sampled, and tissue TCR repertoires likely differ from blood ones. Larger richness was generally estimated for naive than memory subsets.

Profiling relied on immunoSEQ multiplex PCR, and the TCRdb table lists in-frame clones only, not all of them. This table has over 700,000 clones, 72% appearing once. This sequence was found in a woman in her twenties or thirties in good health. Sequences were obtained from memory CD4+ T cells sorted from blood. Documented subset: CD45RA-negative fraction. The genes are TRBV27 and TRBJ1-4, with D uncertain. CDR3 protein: CASSYPDPYEKLFF. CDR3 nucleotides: TGTGCCAGCAGTTACCCGGACCCCTATGAAAAACTGTTTTTT.